This record concerns one T cell receptor beta chain sequence. These data come from a study of blood T cell repertoires in COVID-19. Study context: T cells, B-cell-depleted T cells, or PBMCs supplied cDNA or gDNA.

Per germline, CDR1 LGHDT and CDR2 YNNKEL (reference sequence). This CDR3 is 15 amino acids long. V lost 0 bases and J 4 bases, leaving 12 bases between the germline ends. Authors' analysis steps: Reference gene primer amplification yielded estimated nucleated cell counts. The repertoire was sequenced with immunoSEQ multiplex PCR; TCRdb's copy has only in-frame clones and lacks some. For V, J and clone size, that table is used; D and trimming come from the DNA. The table lists more than 150,000 clones, around nine tenths of them singletons. The sequencing input was peripheral blood. The receptor's source is a young woman who had recovered from COVID-19. V usage is TRBV3-1 (or the pseudogene TRBV3-2) and J usage is TRBJ1-2; D is unclear. DNA for the CDR3: TGTGCCAGCAGCCAAGATGGCACATCCCGCTATGGCTACACCTTC. This encodes CASSQDGTSRYGYTF.